Listed here are 7 T cell receptor beta chains from one sample, sequenced in a study of tumor-infiltrating lymphocytes in primary liver carcinoma. For blood RNA, unsorted whole blood served as the source, and germline DNA was extracted too. Synthesis of TCR beta cDNA was carried out from about 540 ng total RNA with a constant-region primer. Library construction for TCR beta comprised three nested multiplex PCR rounds performed with slightly modified ARM-PCR. The first two PCR rounds used TRBV1-TRBV30 primers with a Cbeta primer, 9 to 11 cycles each. TCRdb re-derived calls from the multiplex PCR reads in MiXCR, one entry per CDR3 protein. This sample yields about 350,000 distinct CDR3 sequences, of which less than 75% are seen a single time; about 6.5% belongs to the top ten. Sequenced sample: peripheral blood. These receptors all stem from a man in his forties or fifties with primary liver carcinoma and hepatitis B virus infection.

The sample holds many counts of this clonotype. The chain carries TRBV30 and TRBJ2-5, with TRBD2 matching over 7 bases. V lost 0 bases to trimming and J lost 5 bases; unmatched junction nucleotides: 9. CDR3 length: 15 residues. Germline V lookup: CDR1 GTSNPN, CDR2 SVGIG (reference sequence). CDR3 in DNA: TGTGCCTGGAGTGTTGAAGCGGGATCCGCTGAGACCCAGTACTTC. Its protein product is CAWSVEAGSAETQYF.

This rearrangement joins TRBV28 to TRBJ2-3; TRBD1 matches 8 bases. The V and J ends lost 7 bases and 2 bases, in that order; junction bases with no gene match: 11. Germline V CDR1 and CDR2: MDHEN, SYDVKM. This CDR3 comprises 16 residues. Written as DNA, the CDR3 is TGTGCCAGCAATTCCCCGGGACAGGTTGACACAGATACGCAGTATTTT. It translates to CASNSPGQVDTDTQYF.

As for this clonotype: No conserved phenylalanine or tryptophan is present at the end of the CDR3, so a read error is the likely explanation. This chain joins TRBV11-2 and TRBJ2-5, with 11 bases matching TRBD2. The CDR3 contains 16 residues. Germline V gives CDR1 SGHAT, CDR2 FQNNGV. The CDR3 nucleotides are TGTGCCAACAGCTTAACGCAGACTAGCGGGATGGAGACCCAGTACTCC. Translated: CANSLTQTSGMETQYS.

The chain recombines TRBV6-2 or TRBV6-3 with TRBJ2-2; 7 positions agree with TRBD1. Per germline, CDR1 MNHEY and CDR2 SVGEGT. CDR3 length: 13 amino acids. V dropped 10 bases and J dropped 7; count of bases not matched to a gene: 9. CDR3 DNA sequence: TGTGCCATCTCGAGGGGGCAAAGCGGGGAGCTGTTTTTT. Residues: CAISRGQSGELFF.

Remarks on this clonotype: The CDR3 ends on some other residue instead of the conserved phenylalanine or tryptophan, so this is likely a read error. The V and J genes are TRBV11-3 and TRBJ2-1; D call uncertain. The germline V gene has CDR1 SGHNT and CDR2 YENEEA. The CDR3 contains 14 residues. V lost 5 bases and J 0 bases, leaving 8 bases between the germline ends. For the CDR3, the DNA is TGTGCCAGCAGCCCATCGAGCTCCTACAATGAGCAGTTCGTC. Its protein product is CASSPSSSYNEQFV.

With respect to this clonotype: Its ends do not fully match the called genes, so a read error is possible. This chain uses TRBV10-3 with TRBJ2-7, with D unclear. CDR1 is ENHRY, CDR2 SYGVKD, per germline. The CDR3 is 15 amino acids. CDR3 loop: CAISDQPQPTYERYF. CDR3 sequence (DNA): TGTGCCATCAGTGATCAGCCCCAGCCCACCTACGAGCGGTACTTC.

Comments on this clonotype: An end of the junction does not agree with germline; a read error may underlie this. The genes are TRBV4-2 and TRBJ2-3, with 10 positions matching TRBD1. The germline V gene has CDR1 LGHNA and CDR2 YNFKEQ. The CDR3 length is 19 residues. CDR3 DNA sequence: TGTACCAGCAGCCAAGATTCATTCGTGAGGGACAGGGGTTCAGATACGCAGTACTTT. It is translated as CTSSQDSFVRDRGSDTQYF.